Listed below are T cell receptor beta chains from one sample, sequenced in a study of human T cells and chemical hapten exposure. TCRdb re-called the RACE reads through MiXCR, storing one row per CDR3 protein. The table records over 85,000 distinct CDR3 sequences, about 10% of them present only once. Sequenced input: whole blood. These receptors came from a female donor in good health. Some clones in this sample may be carry-over from other donors' samples. The CDR3 runs from the conserved cysteine through the conserved F or W. Fields, in order: J gene, D gene, V gene, clone size, CDR3 protein, CDR3 DNA. D genes are given only for firm matches. Clone size is given for some rows only: seen once, a few or many times, or a class if the clone is expanded.

>TRBJ2-5|TRBD2|TRBV6-5|few
CASSTPLTSDQETQYF
TGTGCCAGCAGTACCCCCCTCACTAGCGACCAAGAGACCCAGTACTTC
>TRBJ2-3|TRBD1|TRBV28|.
CASSYAGTGDSDTQYF
TGTGCCAGCAGTTATGCCGGGACAGGGGATTCAGATACGCAGTATTTT
>TRBJ1-4|.|TRBV6-6|many
CASSSQMGDEKLFF
TGTGCCAGCAGTTCCCAGATGGGGGATGAAAAACTGTTTTTT
>TRBJ2-7|.|TRBV6-1|.
CASSETDYEQYF
TGTGCCAGCAGTGAAACGGATTACGAGCAGTACTTC
>TRBJ2-2|.|TRBV6-2/TRBV6-3|.
CASSYSTLLFF
TGTGCCAGCAGTTACTCGACCCTGCTGTTTTTT
>TRBJ1-1|TRBD1|TRBV29-1|many
CSVGDRGYTEAFF
TGCAGCGTTGGGGACAGGGGATACACTGAAGCTTTCTTT
>TRBJ2-7|TRBD1|TRBV7-2|.
CASSYRGGGQGSEQYF
TGTGCCAGCAGCTATCGAGGAGGGGGACAGGGAAGCGAGCAGTACTTC
>TRBJ1-6|.|TRBV4-2|few
CASSQGSRENSPLHF
TGTGCCAGCAGCCAAGGGAGCAGGGAAAATTCACCCCTCCACTTT
>TRBJ2-7|.|TRBV28|.
CASSSPGHQATYEQYF
TGTGCCAGCAGTTCCCCTGGGCATCAAGCCACCTACGAGCAGTACTTC
>TRBJ2-3|.|TRBV4-3|.
CASSHRLEATDTQYF
TGCGCCAGCAGCCACAGACTAGAGGCAACAGATACGCAGTATTTT
>TRBJ2-7|TRBD2|TRBV10-3|.
CAISAGLANSYEQYF
TGTGCCATCAGTGCGGGACTAGCGAACTCCTACGAGCAGTACTTC
>TRBJ2-2|.|TRBV6-1|few
CASSDGAGELFF
TGTGCCAGCAGTGACGGGGCCGGGGAGCTGTTTTTT
>TRBJ1-5|TRBD1|TRBV4-1|.
CASSQDLGQGANQPQHF
TGCGCCAGCAGCCAAGACCTAGGACAGGGGGCTAATCAGCCCCAGCATTTT
>TRBJ2-7|TRBD2|TRBV19|many
CASSVAGTSNNEQYF
TGTGCCAGTAGTGTCGCCGGGACTAGTAATAACGAGCAGTACTTC
>TRBJ1-4|.|TRBV12-3/TRBV12-4|many
CASTWDPAGEKLFF
TGTGCCAGCACCTGGGACCCGGCCGGGGAAAAACTGTTTTTT
>TRBJ2-1|.|TRBV6-1|few
CASSEAPRAYNEQFF
TGTGCCAGCAGTGAAGCCCCCAGGGCCTACAATGAGCAGTTCTTC
>TRBJ1-2|TRBD1|TRBV7-9|many
CASSSGGGYGYTF
TGTGCCAGCAGCTCAGGGGGCGGCTATGGCTACACCTTC
>TRBJ1-6|.|TRBV7-8|.
CASSLPSAHRAVSSYNSPLHF
TGTGCCAGCAGCTTACCATCGGCACATCGGGCAGTGAGCTCCTATAATTCACCCCTCCACTTT
>TRBJ1-2|TRBD1|TRBV29-1|many
CSDYGQGSGYTF
TGCAGCGATTACGGACAGGGATCTGGCTACACCTTC
>TRBJ2-2|TRBD1|TRBV12-3/TRBV12-4|few
CASSTRTGIGELFF
TGTGCCAGCAGTACCCGGACAGGGATCGGGGAGCTGTTTTTT
>TRBJ1-3|.|TRBV28|many
CASILTPGNGNTIYF
TGTGCCAGCATTTTAACCCCAGGGAATGGAAACACCATATATTTT
>TRBJ2-7|TRBD2|TRBV28|.
CASSPTPGTSVSYEQYF
TGTGCCAGCAGTCCCACCCCCGGGACTAGTGTTTCCTACGAGCAGTACTTC
>TRBJ2-5|TRBD2|TRBV4-1|.
CASSQVVSGRTATQYF
TGCGCCAGCAGCCAAGTGGTCAGCGGGAGGACAGCGACCCAGTACTTC
>TRBJ1-2|.|TRBV10-3|.
CAIYGGPADGYGYTF
TGTGCCATCTATGGGGGACCAGCTGATGGGTATGGCTACACCTTC
>TRBJ1-2|.|TRBV19|.
CASSIMGRNYGYTF
TGTGCCAGTAGTATAATGGGAAGGAACTATGGCTACACCTTC
>TRBJ1-3|.|TRBV7-2|.
CASSRGPLRTGNTIYF
TGTGCCAGCAGCCGCGGCCCTCTCCGGACCGGAAACACCATATATTTT
>TRBJ2-7|.|TRBV28|few
CASSIHYEQYF
TGTGCCAGCAGTATCCATTACGAGCAGTACTTC
>TRBJ1-1|.|TRBV7-9|.
CASSLALASNTEAFF
TGTGCCAGCAGCTTAGCGCTGGCCTCGAACACTGAAGCTTTCTTT
>TRBJ2-7|.|TRBV12-3/TRBV12-4|few
CASGPRSDYEQYF
TGTGCCAGCGGCCCTAGATCCGACTACGAGCAGTACTTC
>TRBJ1-6|.|TRBV7-6|few
CASSLAGLGNSPLHF
TGTGCCAGCAGCTTAGCGGGACTGGGGAATTCACCCCTCCACTTT
>TRBJ2-3|.|TRBV19|few
CASSSFSSTDTQYF
TGTGCCAGTAGTTCTTTTTCTAGCACAGATACGCAGTATTTT
>TRBJ2-7|.|TRBV4-1|many
CASSQRGAYEQYF
TGCGCCAGCAGCCAACGAGGGGCCTACGAGCAGTACTTC
>TRBJ1-1|.|TRBV29-1|many
CSVEKGMNTEAFF
TGCAGCGTTGAGAAGGGGATGAACACTGAAGCTTTCTTT
>TRBJ1-1|.|TRBV6-1|many
CASIEIGTMNTEAFF
TGTGCCAGCATCGAAATAGGGACGATGAACACTGAAGCTTTCTTT
>TRBJ2-1|TRBD2|TRBV4-3|many
CASSQEVPSGNNEQFF
TGCGCCAGCAGCCAAGAAGTTCCTAGCGGGAACAATGAGCAGTTCTTC
>TRBJ2-1|.|TRBV10-3|.
CAISEQGLYNEQFF
TGTGCCATCAGTGAGCAGGGGTTGTACAATGAGCAGTTCTTC
>TRBJ2-6|.|TRBV12-3/TRBV12-4|.
CASRTVQFSGANVLTF
TGTGCCAGCAGGACGGTGCAGTTCTCTGGGGCCAACGTCCTGACTTTC
>TRBJ2-7|.|TRBV27|.
CASSSGPNEQYF
TGTGCCAGCAGTTCGGGACCCAACGAGCAGTACTTC
>TRBJ1-1|.|TRBV29-1|many
CSVLEVDTEAFF
TGCAGCGTTTTAGAGGTGGACACTGAAGCTTTCTTT
>TRBJ2-3|.|TRBV29-1|.
CSVEEVGVTQYF
TGCAGCGTTGAGGAAGTTGGAGTTACGCAGTATTTT
>TRBJ2-7|.|TRBV28|many
CASSLASSYEQYF
TGTGCCAGCAGTTTAGCTAGCTCTTACGAGCAGTACTTC
>TRBJ2-3|TRBD2|TRBV12-3/TRBV12-4|few
CASSPARLAEPEGTDTQYF
TGTGCCAGCAGTCCCGCGAGACTAGCGGAGCCGGAAGGGACAGATACGCAGTATTTT
>TRBJ2-5|TRBD1|TRBV11-2|.
CASRWTGQETQYF
TGTGCCAGCAGGTGGACAGGGCAAGAGACCCAGTACTTC
>TRBJ1-4|.|TRBV7-2|many
CASSLAVWDELFF
TGTGCCAGCAGCTTAGCCGTCTGGGACGAACTGTTTTTT
>TRBJ2-3|.|TRBV7-9|.
CASSGGTDTQYF
TGTGCCAGCAGCGGGGGCACAGATACGCAGTATTTT
>TRBJ2-3|.|TRBV25-1|many
CASSVSGIGDTQYF
TGTGCCAGCAGTGTGAGTGGGATTGGAGATACGCAGTATTTT
>TRBJ2-3|.|TRBV7-6|once
CASSLVPLTSTDTQYF
TGTGCCAGCAGCTTGGTCCCTCTTACTAGCACAGATACGCAGTATTTT
>TRBJ2-1|TRBD1|TRBV12-3/TRBV12-4|medium-sized
CASSSPFVGDRGSYEQFF
TGTGCCAGCAGTTCTCCCTTCGTGGGGGACAGGGGCAGTTATGAGCAGTTCTTC
>TRBJ1-1|.|TRBV12-3/TRBV12-4|many
CASFRGLNTEAFF
TGTGCCAGCTTCCGGGGGCTGAACACTGAAGCTTTCTTT
>TRBJ1-1|.|TRBV13|.
CATSQTNTEAFF
TGTGCCACGTCCCAGACTAACACTGAAGCTTTCTTT